These T cell receptor beta chains were read from a single sample in a study of blood T cell repertoires in COVID-19. This table comes from immunoSEQ multiplex PCR, and its TCRdb copy is limited to in-frame clones, with some not included. Of about 50,000 clones detected, 90% appear once; the ten largest clones hold approximately 6.2%. Source material: peripheral blood. The receptor set was obtained from a man aged 40-50 years with acute or convalescent COVID-19. CDR3s include the opening cysteine and the closing phenylalanine or tryptophan. A D gene is named only where the DNA matches it firmly. A row's size may be missing; if present it is once, few, many or a size class.

TRBV7-2	TRBD2	NA	TRBJ2-7	CASSLVASGRSYEQYF	TGTGCCAGCAGCCTGGTAGCTAGCGGGAGGTCTTACGAGCAGTACTTC
TRBV6-6	NA	NA	TRBJ2-5	CASSYVSSRETQYF	TGTGCCAGCAGTTACGTCTCTAGCCGGGAGACCCAGTACTTC
TRBV14	NA	NA	TRBJ2-1	CASSPASEYNEQFF	TGTGCCAGCAGCCCTGCTAGCGAGTACAATGAGCAGTTCTTC
TRBV5-1	TRBD2	NA	TRBJ2-3	CASSLWGGAGHTDTQYF	TGCGCCAGCAGCTTGTGGGGTGGAGCGGGGCATACAGATACGCAGTATTTT
TRBV5-1	NA	NA	TRBJ2-3	CASSPQVSTDTQYF	TGCGCCAGCAGCCCACAGGTTAGCACAGATACGCAGTATTTT
TRBV4-1	NA	NA	TRBJ1-6	CASSQEGGDPPLHF	TGCGCCAGCAGCCAGGAAGGGGGGGATCCACCCCTCCACTTT
TRBV30	NA	NA	TRBJ1-3	CAWSVASSGNTIYF	TGTGCCTGGAGTGTGGCCAGCTCTGGAAACACCATATATTTT
TRBV6-5	NA	NA	TRBJ2-7	CASTQDRLTYEQYF	TGTGCCAGCACCCAAGACAGGTTAACCTACGAGCAGTACTTC
TRBV27	TRBD1	NA	TRBJ2-7	CASSHRDRAFYEQYF	TGTGCCAGCAGTCACCGGGACAGGGCCTTCTACGAGCAGTACTTC
TRBV27	NA	NA	TRBJ1-6	CASSYSTDNSPLHF	TGTGCCAGCAGTTACAGTACCGATAATTCACCCCTCCACTTT
TRBV7-2	NA	NA	TRBJ2-7	CASSLSRSTYEQYF	TGTGCCAGCAGCTTGTCACGGAGCACCTACGAGCAGTACTTC
TRBV18	NA	NA	TRBJ1-2	CASSPQQGSNYGYTF	TGTGCCAGCTCACCGCAACAGGGATCTAACTATGGCTACACCTTC
TRBV6-5	TRBD2	NA	TRBJ2-5	CASSYSGGGQETQYF	TGTGCCAGCAGTTACTCGGGGGGAGGGCAAGAGACCCAGTACTTC
TRBV5-4	TRBD1	NA	TRBJ2-7	CASGGQGYEQYF	TGTGCCAGCGGCGGACAGGGCTACGAGCAGTACTTC
TRBV4-2	TRBD2	NA	TRBJ2-1	CASSQATSGSHNEQFF	TGTGCCAGCAGCCAGGCTACTAGCGGGAGCCACAATGAGCAGTTCTTC
TRBV6-4	NA	NA	TRBJ1-2	CASSDRGGNYGYTF	TGTGCCAGCAGTGACCGGGGAGGGAACTATGGCTACACCTTC
TRBV5-4	NA	NA	TRBJ2-5	CASSLGAVIETQYF	TGTGCCAGCAGCTTGGGGGCTGTGATAGAGACCCAGTACTTC
TRBV30	NA	NA	TRBJ1-2	CAWRTAGGLGYTF	TGTGCCTGGAGGACCGCCGGAGGGCTTGGCTACACCTTC
TRBV10-3	NA	NA	TRBJ2-3	CAISEGVLRGVEPDTQYF	TGTGCCATCAGTGAAGGGGTCCTAAGGGGTGTGGAACCAGATACGCAGTATTTT
TRBV18	TRBD1	NA	TRBJ1-1	CASSLDRGKTEAFF	TGTGCCAGCTCACTGGACAGGGGGAAGACTGAAGCTTTCTTT
TRBV27	TRBD1	few	TRBJ1-5	CASSFRQGVGQPQHF	TGTGCCAGCAGTTTCCGGCAGGGGGTCGGGCAGCCCCAGCATTTT
TRBV18	TRBD1	NA	TRBJ1-2	CASSPFTRGDDYTF	TGTGCCAGCTCACCATTTACCAGGGGGGACGACTACACCTTC
TRBV11-3	NA	NA	TRBJ1-4	CASSRGPGDEKLFF	TGTGCCAGCAGCCGAGGACCGGGAGACGAAAAACTGTTTTTT
TRBV6-2/TRBV6-3	TRBD1	NA	TRBJ2-7	CASSPDRGHDNEQYF	TGTGCCAGCAGTCCCGACAGGGGACACGACAACGAGCAGTACTTC
TRBV5-5	NA	NA	TRBJ1-4	CASSWGLDEKLFF	TGTGCCAGCAGCTGGGGGCTTGATGAAAAACTGTTTTTT
TRBV21-1	NA	NA	TRBJ1-3	CASSRTGGLRSSGNTIYF	TGTGCCAGCAGCCGGACAGGAGGATTGCGAAGCTCTGGAAACACCATATATTTT
TRBV7-2	TRBD1	NA	TRBJ2-5	CASSANVRDRETQYF	TGTGCCAGCAGCGCAAACGTTCGGGACAGGGAGACCCAGTACTTC
TRBV4-2	TRBD1	NA	TRBJ1-2	CASSLKSGGAGYTF	TGTGCCAGCAGCCTAAAGTCAGGGGGCGCAGGCTACACCTTC
TRBV24-1	TRBD2	few	TRBJ2-1	CATSDSSGSGNEQFF	TGTGCCACCAGTGATTCTAGCGGGAGTGGTAATGAGCAGTTCTTC
TRBV5-1	TRBD1	NA	TRBJ2-7	CASSLVVGQGASEQYF	TGCGCCAGCAGCTTGGTAGTCGGCCAGGGGGCTAGCGAGCAGTACTTC
TRBV5-1	TRBD1	NA	TRBJ2-7	CASRGQGIHEQYF	TGCGCCAGCAGGGGACAGGGGATCCACGAGCAGTACTTC
TRBV29-1	TRBD1	NA	TRBJ1-2	CSVSGQGSDGYTF	TGCAGCGTTTCCGGACAGGGATCCGATGGCTACACCTTC
TRBV15	TRBD1	NA	TRBJ1-1	CATSRDLYRGDNTEAFF	TGTGCCACCAGCAGAGATTTGTACAGGGGTGATAACACTGAAGCTTTCTTT
TRBV19	TRBD1	NA	TRBJ2-5	CASSTIPGQGAQTQYF	TGTGCCAGTAGTACCATTCCGGGACAGGGGGCACAGACCCAGTACTTC
TRBV6-6	NA	NA	TRBJ2-4	CASSYRGGQKKNIQYF	TGTGCCAGCAGTTACAGGGGTGGACAGAAAAAAAACATTCAGTACTTC
TRBV5-4	TRBD1	once	TRBJ1-2	CASSFDRANYGYTF	TGTGCCAGCAGCTTCGACAGGGCTAACTATGGCTACACCTTC
TRBV30	NA	NA	TRBJ2-1	CAWSFWDSRYNEQFF	TGTGCCTGGAGTTTTTGGGACTCCCGATACAATGAGCAGTTCTTC
TRBV3-1/TRBV3-2	NA	NA	TRBJ1-3	CASSQASSGNTIYF	TGTGCCAGCAGCCAAGCGAGCTCTGGAAACACCATATATTTT